Each of the 4 T cell receptor beta chains below was sequenced from the same sample in a study of graft-versus-host responses after intestinal transplantation. Sequencing was performed with immunoSEQ multiplex PCR; in TCRdb, only in-frame clones are kept and a portion is missing. The repertoire holds approximately 2,500 clones, around 30% seen once, with roughly 5% in the top ten. The sample was alloreactive CD4+ T cells from a mixed lymphocyte reaction culture, taken before transplantation. Subset: CFSE-low proliferating T cells sorted from approximately six-day pre-transplant mixed lymphocyte reaction (GvH or HvG direction). Source of these receptors: a human patient who was an organ donor for intestinal transplantation.

Comment on this clone: A read error may be the cause here, since a much bigger clone is one base away. V is TRBV6-1 and J is TRBJ2-7; 8 nucleotides agree with TRBD1. Germline V lookup: CDR1 MNHNS, CDR2 SASEGT. The CDR3 totals 15 residues. CDR3 sequence (DNA): TGTGCCAGCAATGAAGGGGGACAGGAATTCTACGAGCAGTACTTC. Translating gives CASNEGGQEFYEQYF.

By share, this clone ranks as medium-sized (0.01 to 0.1%). This chain links TRBV28 with TRBJ2-3; TRBD2 matches 7 bases. The CDR3 has 15 residues. J was trimmed by 1 base and V by 5 bases; bases with no gene match: 6. Germline V lookup: CDR1 MDHEN, CDR2 SYDVKM. The CDR3 coding sequence is TGTGCCAGCAGTCTGAGGGGAGGGGGCACAGATACGCAGTATTTT. Translated, it gives CASSLRGGGTDTQYF.

This clone appeared a few times. The CDR3 nucleotides are TGTGCCAGCAGCGTAGAGGAGGGGCATGGAAACACCATATATTTT. Amino acids: CASSVEEGHGNTIYF. This chain links TRBV9 with TRBJ1-3; D is perhaps TRBD1 (5 bases). The CDR3 spans 15 residues. V was trimmed by 0 bases and J by 3 bases, leaving 10 bases between them. Germline V gives CDR1 SGDLS, CDR2 YYNGEE.

In its sample, this clone was seen a few times. V and J are TRBV10-3 and TRBJ1-4; no definite D call. V lost 3 bases and J 8 bases, leaving 7 bases between the germline ends. From germline, CDR1 is ENHRY and CDR2 SYGVKD. This CDR3 is 12 amino acids long. CDR3 protein: CAISDRGEKLFF. The CDR3 DNA reads as TGTGCCATCAGTGACAGAGGAGAAAAACTGTTTTTT.